This paragraph covers one T cell receptor (beta chain) sequence. The antigen is undetermined. In blood CD8+ and CD4+ T cells, TCR beta underwent sequencing. This entry belongs to a study of CD8 T cells in Susac syndrome. Across the whole study: At the time of blood draw, patients with Susac syndrome were therapy-naive, receiving corticosteroids, or receiving intravenous immunoglobulin alone. Study conclusions and caveats: The study's TCR sequencing and HLA analysis covered a relatively small number of individuals, and the study acknowledged this. Total CD8+ and CD8+ TEMRA repertoires contained around 15 and five Susac-specific public clones, respectively.

Random hexamers were used to reverse transcribe an amount of roughly 0.5 to 1 ug RNA. Via MiXCR, TCRdb re-called the immunoSEQ multiplex PCR reads, giving one row per CDR3 protein. The data show more than 70,000 distinct CDR3 sequences, approximately 94% seen once. Trimming at V came to 3 bases and at J to 13 bases, leaving 11 bases not matched to a gene. In germline, CDR1 is SGHVS, CDR2 FQNEAQ. CDR3 length: 14 residues. This TCR was sampled from a human donor with Susac syndrome. The chain carries TRBV7-8 and TRBJ1-2; 10 positions agree with TRBD1. Sequenced input: CD8+ T cells from PBMCs. The CDR3 DNA sequence: TGTGCCAGCAGCTTGGCCCCCGACAGGGGGCGAGGCACCTTC. Translation: CASSLAPDRGRGTF.